This TCR beta chain was profiled in a study of early T cells in non-severe SARS-CoV-2 infection. Study as a whole: Sequencing input comprised bulk RNA from unsorted whole blood; chain pairing was not available.

In the library, individual cDNA molecules carried attached unique molecular identifiers. TCRdb passed the 5' RACE reads through MiXCR, listing each CDR3 protein once. The sample records 95,000 to 150,000 distinct CDR3 sequences, about 15% being singletons. Trimming left V 5 bases short and J 10 bases short, with 17 bases between. The CDR3 consists of 14 residues. The germline V gene encodes CDR1 MNHNY and CDR2 SVGAGI (reference sequence). The receptor was derived from an adult who was a healthcare worker with PCR-confirmed SARS-CoV-2 infection or an uninfected control (not recorded which). The rearrangement links TRBV6-6 to TRBJ1-4; D is perhaps TRBD1 (5 bases). Source material: whole blood. CDR3 coding DNA: TGTGCCAGCAGTGAGACAAGGGGACTGGCAAAACTGTTTTTT. Its protein product is CASSETRGLAKLFF.